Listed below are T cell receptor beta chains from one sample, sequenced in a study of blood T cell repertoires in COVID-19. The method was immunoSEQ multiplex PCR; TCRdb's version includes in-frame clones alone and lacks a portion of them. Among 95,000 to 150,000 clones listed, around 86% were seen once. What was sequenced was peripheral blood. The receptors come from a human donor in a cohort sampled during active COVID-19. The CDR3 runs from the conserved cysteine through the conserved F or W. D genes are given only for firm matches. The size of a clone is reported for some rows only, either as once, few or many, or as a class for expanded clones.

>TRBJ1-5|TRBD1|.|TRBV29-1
TGCAGCGCGGGACAGGGGGCTGATCAGCCCCAGCATTTT
CSAGQGADQPQHF
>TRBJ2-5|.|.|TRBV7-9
TGTGCCAGCAGCTTAGGTCGCGGGAAACAGACCCAGTACTTC
CASSLGRGKQTQYF
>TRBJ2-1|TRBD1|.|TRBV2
TGTGCCAGCAGCGGGGACAGTTTCAATGAGCAGTTCTTC
CASSGDSFNEQFF
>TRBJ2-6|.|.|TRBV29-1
TGCAGCGTCCAGGGGGGCGGTGGGGCCAACGTCCTGACTTTC
CSVQGGGGANVLTF
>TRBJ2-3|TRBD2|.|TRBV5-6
TGTGCCAGCAGCTTCTTAGCGGGAGAGAGCACAGATACGCAGTATTTT
CASSFLAGESTDTQYF
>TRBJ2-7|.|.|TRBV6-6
TGTGCCAGCAGTTTGGGCACCCAGGGGTTCGAGCAGTACTTC
CASSLGTQGFEQYF
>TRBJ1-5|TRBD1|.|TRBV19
TGTGCCAGTAGGAACAGGGGGTCGGGTCAGCCCCAGCATTTT
CASRNRGSGQPQHF
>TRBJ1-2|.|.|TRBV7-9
TGTGCCAGCAGCTTAGAAACAGGGCCCTTACTCTATGGCTACACCTTC
CASSLETGPLLYGYTF
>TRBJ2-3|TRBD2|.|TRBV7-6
TGTGCCAGCAGTTTTTCTGGCGGGAGGGACACAGATACGCAGTATTTT
CASSFSGGRDTDTQYF
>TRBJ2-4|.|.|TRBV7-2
TGTGCCAGTAAGCTTAGGGCGACAGGACTAGCCAAAAACATTCAGTACTTC
CASKLRATGLAKNIQYF
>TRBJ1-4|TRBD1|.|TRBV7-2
TGTGCCAGCAGCAGTGAGACAGGGCGAAATGAAAAACTGTTTTTT
CASSSETGRNEKLFF
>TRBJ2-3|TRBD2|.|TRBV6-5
TGTGCCAGCAGTTACTCTCACGGACTAGCGGGAGTTTGTTATTTT
CASSYSHGLAGVCYF
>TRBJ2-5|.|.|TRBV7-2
TGTGCCAGCAGCTTAGCCGTCCGGGAGACCCAGTACTTC
CASSLAVRETQYF
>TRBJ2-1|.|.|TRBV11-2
TGTGCCAGCAGCTTAGATCAGGCACTGAGGACAGTACAGTTCAATGAGCAGTTCTTC
CASSLDQALRTVQFNEQFF
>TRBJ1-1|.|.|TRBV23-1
TGCGCCAGCAGTCAACGGGACATACAGAACACTGAAGCTTTCTTT
CASSQRDIQNTEAFF
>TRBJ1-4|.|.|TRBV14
TGTGCCAGCAGCCTGACTGGCCTACCTGAAAAACTGTTTTTT
CASSLTGLPEKLFF
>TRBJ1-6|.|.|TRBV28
TGTGCCAGCAGTTCAAGGACCGGACTTAGCTCCTATAATTCACCCCTCCACTTT
CASSSRTGLSSYNSPLHF
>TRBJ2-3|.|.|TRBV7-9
TGTGCCAGCAGTTCCGACGAGGTGACAGATACGCAGTATTTT
CASSSDEVTDTQYF
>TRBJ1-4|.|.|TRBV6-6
TGTGCCAGCAGTTACAGCGCCGGGTCGGAAAAACTGTTTTTT
CASSYSAGSEKLFF
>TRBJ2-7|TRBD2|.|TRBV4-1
TGCGCCAGCAGCCAGACCACTAGCGGAACATACGAGCAGTACTTC
CASSQTTSGTYEQYF
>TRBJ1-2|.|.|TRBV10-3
TGTGCCATCAGTGTCGGTAATGGCTACACCTTC
CAISVGNGYTF
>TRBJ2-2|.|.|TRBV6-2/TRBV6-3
TGTGCCAGCAGTTACCCCGCACAGGAGCTGTTTTTT
CASSYPAQELFF
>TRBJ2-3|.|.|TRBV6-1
TGTGCCAGCAGTGACAACACAGATACGCAGTATTTT
CASSDNTDTQYF
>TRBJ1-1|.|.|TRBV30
TGTGCCTGGAGTGTACCAGGGATGAACACTGAAGCTTTCTTT
CAWSVPGMNTEAFF
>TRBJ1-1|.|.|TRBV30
TGTGCCTGGAGCTTACAGGGAAACACTGAAGCTTTCTTT
CAWSLQGNTEAFF
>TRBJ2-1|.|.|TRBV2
TGTGCCAGCAGTGAAGGGCAGGGGAGCAATGAGCAGTTCTTC
CASSEGQGSNEQFF
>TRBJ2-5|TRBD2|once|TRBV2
TGTGCCAGCAGCAAAGGGACTAGCGGGATTCAAGAGACCCAGTACTTC
CASSKGTSGIQETQYF
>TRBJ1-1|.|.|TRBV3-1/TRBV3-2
TGTGCCAGCAGCCAAGAGTGGAGAGGTAGGTACACTGAAGCTTTCTTT
CASSQEWRGRYTEAFF
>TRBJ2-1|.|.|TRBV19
TGTGCCAGTAGTATATCAGGGGTCAATGAGCAGTTCTTC
CASSISGVNEQFF
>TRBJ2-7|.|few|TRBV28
TGTGCCAGTGAGTGGGGGCTGTCCTACGAGCAGTACTTC
CASEWGLSYEQYF
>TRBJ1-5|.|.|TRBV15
TGTGCCACCAATGGCCCCATTCTCAGACAGGAGAATAGCAATCAGCCCCAGCATTTT
CATNGPILRQENSNQPQHF
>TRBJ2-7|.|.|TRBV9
TGTGCCAGCAGCGCGCAGGGGAGGGTCTACGAGCAGTACTTC
CASSAQGRVYEQYF
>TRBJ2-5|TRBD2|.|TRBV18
TGTGCCAGCTCAGCTTTAGCGGGAGGCCAAGAGACCCAGTACTTC
CASSALAGGQETQYF
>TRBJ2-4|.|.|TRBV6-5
TGTGCCAGCAGTCTTACTGGGCCTAAAAACATTCAGTACTTC
CASSLTGPKNIQYF
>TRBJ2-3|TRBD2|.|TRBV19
TGTGCCAGTACTCCCGGGAGGGCCAGGCCGGATACGCAGTATTTT
CASTPGRARPDTQYF
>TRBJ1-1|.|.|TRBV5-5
TGTGCCAGCAGCTTGGATGTGGGCGGGTACACTGAAGCTTTCTTT
CASSLDVGGYTEAFF
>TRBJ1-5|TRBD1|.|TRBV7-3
TGTGCCAGCAGCTTAACGGGGGCAGGGGGTCAGCCCCAGCATTTT
CASSLTGAGGQPQHF
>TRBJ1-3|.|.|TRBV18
TGTGCCACCCAGGGCTCTGGAAACACCATATATTTT
CATQGSGNTIYF
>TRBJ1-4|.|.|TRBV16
TGTGCCAGCAGCCCCTACCTTGCAACTAATGAAAAACTGTTTTTT
CASSPYLATNEKLFF
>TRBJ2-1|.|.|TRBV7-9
TGTGCCAGCAGCCTAAACAATGAGCAGTTCTTC
CASSLNNEQFF
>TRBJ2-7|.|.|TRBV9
TGTGCCAGCAGCGCCGGGCGACTAGAAGCCCTCGAGCAGTACTTC
CASSAGRLEALEQYF
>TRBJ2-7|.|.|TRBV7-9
TGTGCCAGCAGCTTGTTAGTGGGAGCCATTTACGAGCAGTACTTC
CASSLLVGAIYEQYF
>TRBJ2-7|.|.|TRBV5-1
TGCGCCAGCAGCCCCCTGGGCAACGAGCAGTACTTC
CASSPLGNEQYF
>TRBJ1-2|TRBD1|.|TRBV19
TGTGCCAGTAGCAGAGGACAGGGGAGAGCTAACTATGGCTACACCTTC
CASSRGQGRANYGYTF
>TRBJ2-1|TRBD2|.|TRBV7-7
TGTGCTAGCAGCTTAGCGGGAGGGCTTAACAATGAGCAGTTCTTC
CASSLAGGLNNEQFF
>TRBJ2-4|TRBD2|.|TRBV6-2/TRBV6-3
TGTGCCAGCAGCGGACAACCGGGACTAGCTCTGACTCTAGCCAAAAACATTCAGTACTTC
CASSGQPGLALTLAKNIQYF
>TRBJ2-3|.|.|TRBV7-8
TGTGCCAGCAGCCCAGGCCGTCAGGCAACCTACACAGATACGCAGTATTTT
CASSPGRQATYTDTQYF
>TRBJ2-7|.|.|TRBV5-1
TGCGCCAGCAGCACCCGAGGGACTGCCTACGAGCAGTACTTC
CASSTRGTAYEQYF
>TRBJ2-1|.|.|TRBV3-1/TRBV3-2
TGTGCCAGCAGCCAGGAGTACTACAATGAGCAGTTCTTC
CASSQEYYNEQFF
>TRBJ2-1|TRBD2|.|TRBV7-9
TGTGCCAGCAGCCCCGGTCTAGCGGGAGTAATTCATGAGCAGTTCTTC
CASSPGLAGVIHEQFF
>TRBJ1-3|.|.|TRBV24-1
TGTGCCACCAGTGATTTTGGGACACCCGGCTCTGGAAACACCATATATTTT
CATSDFGTPGSGNTIYF
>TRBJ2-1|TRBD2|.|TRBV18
TGTGCCAGCTCAGTAGCGGGAGCCTCCTACAATGAGCAGTTCTTC
CASSVAGASYNEQFF
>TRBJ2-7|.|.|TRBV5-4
TGTGCCAGCAGCTTGGGTGGGGCTCTCTCTCCCTCCGAGCAGTACTTC
CASSLGGALSPSEQYF
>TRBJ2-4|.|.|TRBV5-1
TGCGCCAGCAGCTTGGACGGTCCCTCGGGGGAAAACATTCAGTACTTC
CASSLDGPSGENIQYF
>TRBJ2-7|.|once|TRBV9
TGTGCCAGCAGCAAACGTCCCGGGACTGGATACGAGCAGTACTTC
CASSKRPGTGYEQYF
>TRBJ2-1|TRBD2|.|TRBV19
TGTGCCAGTACCGGGACTAGCGGGAGGGTGAATGAGCAGTTCTTC
CASTGTSGRVNEQFF
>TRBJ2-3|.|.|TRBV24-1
TGTGCCACCAGTGATTCCAAACTAGACACAGATACGCAGTATTTT
CATSDSKLDTDTQYF
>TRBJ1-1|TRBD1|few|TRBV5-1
TGCGCCAGCAGCTTGACAGGGGGCACTGAAGCTTTCTTT
CASSLTGGTEAFF
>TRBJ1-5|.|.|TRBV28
TGTGCCAGCCGTCGGGGGGGTCAACAGCCCCAGCATTTT
CASRRGGQQPQHF